This TCR beta chain was captured by sequencing in a study of vaccination effects on CD4 cells after COVID-19. Germline values: CDR1 SGHTA, CDR2 FQGNSA. Trimming took off 3 bases at V and 5 bases at J, with 14 bases between the two ends. CDR3 length equals 14 residues. The method was immunoSEQ multiplex PCR; TCRdb's version includes in-frame clones alone and lacks a portion of them. The sample consists of about 74,000 clones, 77% of them appearing once. About this clone itself: Its antigen is not identified.

CD4+ T cells were isolated after nine to ten days of culture. Testing of the vaccine recipients showed negative nucleocapsid antibodies and no prior SARS-CoV-2 infection. Each culture had half its medium swapped for IL-2 medium on days 3 and 7. The starting material was CD4+ T cells from PBMCs cultured without peptide, obtained before COVID-19 vaccination. The rearrangement joins TRBV7-2 to TRBJ2-7, with D perhaps given as TRBD1 or TRBD2 (5 bases each). The receptor was derived from a human donor who received a COVID-19 vaccine. The chain's CDR3 is CASSFRGAGDEQYV. The DNA of the CDR3 is TGTGCCAGCAGCTTCCGAGGGGCCGGTGACGAGCAGTACGTC.